The present T cell receptor (beta chain) was sequenced within a study of blood T cell repertoires in COVID-19. In the study overall: Italy, Spain and the United States were the sources of the convalescent and acute COVID-19 samples. From T cells, B-cell-depleted T cells, or PBMCs came the material, which was cDNA or gDNA.

The data were produced by immunoSEQ multiplex PCR, yet TCRdb's version contains in-frame clones alone and is incomplete. In the table there are 250,000 or so clones, around 82% of which are singletons. Germline V lookup: CDR1 SGHKS, CDR2 YYEKEE (reference sequence). With 0 bases removed from V and 1 base from J, the gap between germline ends came to 10 bases. The length of the CDR3 is 16 residues. The study assigned cohorts using participant-reported clinical history. The sequenced sample was PBMCs or T cells enriched from blood (not recorded which). The chain uses TRBV5-5 and TRBJ2-2; D may be TRBD2 (5 bases). The clonotype comes from a man between 50 and 59 years old who had recovered from COVID-19. Here the CDR3 DNA reads TGTGCCAGCAGCTTGGGGCTAGCAGGGAACACCGGGGAGCTGTTTTTT. Encoded protein: CASSLGLAGNTGELFF.